This T cell receptor beta chain appears in the sequencing data of a study of blood T cell repertoires in COVID-19. CDR3 length: 15 residues. V was pared by 4 bases and J by 6 bases, with 10 bases of the junction left unmatched. The V gene's germline CDR1 is LNHDA and CDR2 SQIVND (reference sequence). The assay was immunoSEQ multiplex PCR, and TCRdb's table has in-frame clones only and misses some. Here the sample spans fewer than 70,000 clones, approximately 83% being singletons. The sequence was collected from a man in his forties with COVID-19, enrolled during active disease. This chain uses TRBV19 with TRBJ2-3; 7 nucleotides align to TRBD1. The sample taken for sequencing was peripheral blood. The CDR3 loop is CASSTQRQGSDTQYF. CDR3 nucleotide sequence: TGTGCCAGTAGTACCCAACGACAGGGCTCCGATACGCAGTATTTT.